The entry below describes one T cell receptor beta chain. The data are from a study of control samples from healthy donors and cancer patients. The V gene end was trimmed by 1 base and the J gene end by 5 bases; junction bases not matched to a gene: 8. Per germline, CDR1 SGHTA and CDR2 FQGNSA. The CDR3 extends over 15 amino acids. Profiled with immunoSEQ multiplex PCR; TCRdb holds only in-frame clones, not every one. The sample lists around 190,000 clones, roughly nine tenths occurring once. The chain is built from TRBV7-2 and TRBJ2-7; TRBD2 matches 7 bases. The sequenced material came from blood. This sequence was found in a young man in good health. In DNA form, the CDR3 reads TGTGCCAGCAGCTTAGAAGCGGGGCGCAGCGACGAGCAGTACTTC. Amino acid sequence: CASSLEAGRSDEQYF.